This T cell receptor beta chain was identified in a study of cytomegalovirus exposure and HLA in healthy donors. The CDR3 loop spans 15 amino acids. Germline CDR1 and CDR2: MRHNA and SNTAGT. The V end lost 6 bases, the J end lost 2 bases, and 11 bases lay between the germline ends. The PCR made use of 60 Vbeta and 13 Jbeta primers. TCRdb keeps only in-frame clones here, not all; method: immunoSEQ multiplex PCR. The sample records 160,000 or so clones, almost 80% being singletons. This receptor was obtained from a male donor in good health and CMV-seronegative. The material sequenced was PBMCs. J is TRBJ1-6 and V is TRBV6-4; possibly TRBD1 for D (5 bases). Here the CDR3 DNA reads TGTGCCAGCAGACAGGACGCTACCTATAATTCACCCCTCCACTTT. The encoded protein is CASRQDATYNSPLHF.